These T cell receptor beta chains were read from a single sample in a study of blood T cells in healthy people across ages. TCRdb called the 5' RACE reads again in MiXCR, with one record for every CDR3 protein. The table records 720,000 or so distinct CDR3 sequences, around 43% of them present only once. Sample: blood. These receptors all stem from a man older than 75 in good health. Both conserved end residues are trimmed from each CDR3. The D gene is left open where the match is weak.

.	TRBJ1-5	TRBV2	ASSVGQHQPQH
TRBD1	TRBJ2-3	TRBV12-3/TRBV12-4	ASRTGTADTQY
.	TRBJ2-3	TRBV3-1	ASSQDSHAATSTDTQY
.	TRBJ2-4	TRBV6-2/TRBV6-3	ASSPWANREQY
.	TRBJ1-5	TRBV20-1	SARVERGSNQPQH
.	TRBJ2-5	TRBV29-1	SVSTRFGEETQY
.	TRBJ2-4	TRBV20-1	SGRQAASKNIQY
TRBD2	TRBJ2-5	TRBV5-6	ASSYRLIGTSGRWVQY
TRBD2	TRBJ2-2	TRBV27	ASSPRRGTSGTKNTGELF
.	TRBJ2-5	TRBV5-6	ASSRPMARGQETQY
.	TRBJ2-1	TRBV6-1	ASRGNPSYNEQF
TRBD1	TRBJ2-1	TRBV20-1	SARDLTGGESYNEQF
TRBD1	.	TRBV7-6	ASSATGGQDEQY
.	TRBJ2-2	TRBV4-2	ASLDWRKNTGELF